This T cell receptor (beta chain) was recovered during a study of blood T cell repertoires in COVID-19. Using immunoSEQ multiplex PCR, the repertoire was profiled, and TCRdb retains in-frame clones only, with some absent. The sample carries about 120,000 clones, over 75% recorded once. Sequencing was done on a sample of peripheral blood. The TCR comes from a man in his forties or fifties with acute or convalescent COVID-19.

This chain's CDR3 is CATSDRDSRRYNSPLHF. In nucleotides, the CDR3 is TGTGCCACCAGTGATCGGGACAGCCGACGCTATAATTCACCCCTCCACTTT. The rearrangement uses TRBV24-1 and TRBJ1-6; 7 bases are shared with TRBD1. This CDR3 is 17 amino acids long. Germline V gives CDR1 KGHDR, CDR2 SFDVKD. V gave up 3 bases and J gave up 3 bases; unmatched junction bases: 7.